Below, 31 T cell receptor beta chains from the same sample are listed, as sequenced in a study of blood T cell repertoires in COVID-19. Method: immunoSEQ multiplex PCR; TCRdb's copy keeps in-frame clones and lacks some. The sample has fewer than 65,000 clones, about nine tenths seen once. The sample consisted of peripheral blood. These receptors all stem from a human donor in a cohort sampled during active COVID-19.

The chain links TRBV9 to TRBJ2-6, with a tentative D call TRBD1 (6 bases). The CDR3 sequence is 19 residues long. The V end lost 1 base, the J end lost 0 bases, and 17 bases lay between the germline ends. Germline lookup yields CDR1 SGDLS and CDR2 YYNGEE. CDR3 sequence: CASSVSVDRPSSGANVLTF. CDR3 sequence (DNA): TGTGCCAGCAGCGTATCGGTCGACAGGCCTAGCTCTGGGGCCAACGTCCTGACTTTC.

The chain couples TRBV19 to TRBJ2-5, with D tentatively TRBD1 (5 bases). V was shortened by 3 bases and J by 4 bases, with 12 bases between the two germline ends. The CDR3 runs 14 residues. Per the germline V gene, CDR1 is LNHDA and CDR2 is SQIVND (reference sequence). CDR3 protein: CASSMGREGETQYF. In DNA form, the CDR3 reads TGTGCCAGTAGTATGGGCAGGGAAGGAGAGACCCAGTACTTC.

The chain carries TRBV3-1 (or the pseudogene TRBV3-2) and TRBJ2-7; 9 nucleotides line up with TRBD1. The CDR3 extends over 14 amino acids. Germline values: CDR1 LGHDT, CDR2 YNNKEL (reference sequence). V lost 4 bases and J lost 6; bases outside the gene matches: 7. The CDR3 nucleotides read TGTGCCAGCAGCCCCGGGACAGGGTATGGCGAGCAGTACGTC. It is translated as CASSPGTGYGEQYV.

This chain joins TRBV10-3 and TRBJ2-1; 10 bases align to TRBD1. This CDR3 comprises 14 residues. The V gene end was trimmed by 6 bases and the J gene end by 5 bases; junction bases not matched to a gene: 4. CDR1 and CDR2 (germline): ENHRY, SYGVKD. The CDR3 loop reads CAIRPGQGNNEQFF. DNA for the CDR3: TGTGCCATCAGGCCGGGACAGGGGAACAATGAGCAGTTCTTC.

The chain is built from TRBV3-1 (or the pseudogene TRBV3-2) and TRBJ2-1, with no clear D. CDR1 and CDR2 from the germline V gene are LGHDT and YNNKEL (reference sequence). The ends were cut back, 3 bases at V and 9 bases at J, with 6 bases in the middle. The CDR3 totals 11 residues. For the CDR3, the DNA is TGTGCCAGCAGCCATGGCGGTGAGCAGTTCTTC. As protein: CASSHGGEQFF.

Note on this clone: The junction departs from the called germline gene at one end, perhaps through a read error. This chain joins TRBV5-4 and TRBJ2-5; D perhaps matches TRBD2 (6 bases). CDR1 SGHNT and CDR2 YYREEE come from the germline V gene (reference sequence). This CDR3 contains 14 residues. DNA for the CDR3: TGTGCCAGCAGCGTTGGGGGGAACCAGGAGACCCAGTACTTC. Translated: CASSVGGNQETQYF.

The chain uses TRBV4-1 and TRBJ2-7, with a weak D call TRBD1 (6 bases). This CDR3 contains 14 residues. Germline V lookup: CDR1 MGHRA, CDR2 YSYEKL. V was trimmed by 3 bases and J by 3 bases, leaving 12 bases between them. The CDR3 sequence is CASSHSTGNYEQYV. As DNA, the CDR3 is TGCGCCAGCAGCCATTCGACAGGAAACTACGAGCAGTACGTC.

This clone was detected only once. The chain links TRBV10-3 to TRBJ2-7, with 10 bases identical to TRBD1. CDR3 length: 14 amino acids. CDR1 ENHRY and CDR2 SYGVKD come from the germline V gene. V lost 4 bases and J lost 7; bases outside the gene matches: 7. The chain's CDR3 is CAISGTDRGYEQYV. The CDR3 DNA reads as TGTGCCATCAGTGGAACGGACAGGGGGTATGAGCAGTACGTC.

The chain recombines TRBV5-4 with TRBJ2-7, with 11 bases matching TRBD2. Germline V CDR1 and CDR2: SGHNT, YYREEE (reference sequence). V lost 4 bases and J lost 0; bases outside the gene matches: 3. CDR3 size: 15 residues. CDR3 protein: CASSVGLADSYEQYF. CDR3 coding DNA: TGTGCCAGCAGCGTGGGACTAGCGGACTCCTACGAGCAGTACTTC.

The rearrangement joins TRBV27 to TRBJ1-2; tentatively, D is TRBD1 (6 bases). Germline V lookup: CDR1 MNHEY, CDR2 SMNVEV (reference sequence). This CDR3 region has 14 residues. The V and J ends lost 1 base and 6 bases respectively, with 12 bases between them. This CDR3 is CASSLLAQGDGYTF. The CDR3, as DNA: TGTGCCAGCAGTTTATTGGCACAGGGAGATGGCTACACCTTC.

The chain combines TRBV5-1 with TRBJ2-3, with 8 bases matching TRBD1. The CDR3 covers 14 residues. Germline V gene lookup returns CDR1 SGHRS and CDR2 YFSETQ. V gave up 7 bases and J gave up 5 bases; unmatched junction bases: 9. CDR3 loop: CASRRQGAGDTQYF. The CDR3 coding sequence is TGCGCCAGCCGGCGGCAGGGGGCAGGAGATACGCAGTATTTT.

This rearrangement joins TRBV30 to TRBJ1-4, with D perhaps TRBD1 (6 bases). V lost 5 bases and J lost 5, with 18 bases in between. The CDR3 extends over 15 amino acids. The V gene's germline CDR1 is GTSNPN and CDR2 SVGIG (reference sequence). CDR3 residues: CAWASGGQLNEKLFF. The CDR3 nucleotides are TGTGCCTGGGCCTCCGGTGGACAGTTGAATGAAAAACTGTTTTTT.

The chain recombines TRBV4-2 with TRBJ2-1, with 8 bases lining up with TRBD2. CDR1 LGHNA and CDR2 YNFKEQ come from the germline V gene. Losses at the gene ends were 4 bases for V and 6 bases for J; bases not matched to a gene: 2. The CDR3 extends over 13 amino acids. CDR3 DNA: TGTGCCAGCAGCCCTCGGGAGGGCAATGAGCAGTTCTTC. Protein: CASSPREGNEQFF.

This chain connects TRBV10-3 to TRBJ2-7, with D tentatively TRBD1 (5 bases). The length of the CDR3 is 10 residues. V lost 8 bases and J lost 7, with 9 bases in between. Germline V gene data show CDR1 as ENHRY and CDR2 as SYGVKD. CDR3 residues: CAIGAREQYF. CDR3 in DNA: TGTGCCATCGGGGCTCGGGAGCAGTACTTC.

The chain carries TRBV6-6 and TRBJ2-2, with D maybe TRBD1 (6 bases). The CDR3 covers 13 residues. V was pared by 6 bases and J by 5 bases, with 10 bases between. Germline CDR1 reads MNHNY; CDR2 reads SVGAGI (reference sequence). In nucleotides, the CDR3 is TGTGCCAGCAGGGGAACAGGGACCGGGGAGCTGTTTTTT. This gives the protein CASRGTGTGELFF.

The rearrangement joins TRBV9 to TRBJ2-2; 14 bases agree with TRBD2. The CDR3 consists of 18 residues. Unmatched junction bases numbered 7, after V lost 2 bases and J lost 4 bases. CDR1 and CDR2 (germline): SGDLS, YYNGEE. For the CDR3, the DNA is TGTGCCAGCAGCGTGACTAGCGGGAGGGCCGCCCCCACCGGGGAGCTGTTTTTT. Its protein product is CASSVTSGRAAPTGELFF. The full variable domain, in which reference TRBV9 and TRBJ2-2 provide the parts outside the CDR3, is DSGVTQTPKHLITATGQRVTLRCSPRSGDLSVYWYQQSLDQGLQFLIQYYNGEERAKGNILERFSAQQFPDLHSELNLSSLELGDSALYFCASSVTSGRAAPTGELFFGEGSRLTVL.

The chain joins TRBV27 to TRBJ1-4; TRBD1 aligns across 9 bases. CDR3 length equals 15 residues. V trimming: 2 bases; J trimming: 7 bases; junction bases outside the gene matches: 5. Germline CDR1 MNHEY, CDR2 SMNVEV (reference sequence). CDR3 protein: CASSLTGQGGEKLFF. The CDR3 bases are TGTGCCAGCAGTTTAACGGGACAGGGTGGTGAAAAACTGTTTTTT.

The chain joins TRBV13 to TRBJ1-5, with D tentatively TRBD1 (6 bases). The CDR3 contains 14 residues. The germline V gene has CDR1 PRHDT and CDR2 FYEKMQ (reference sequence). The V gene lost 4 bases and the J gene lost 2 bases, with 9 bases spanning the gap. This CDR3 is CASSSRTGNQPQHF. The CDR3 DNA sequence: TGTGCCAGCAGCTCCCGGACAGGCAATCAGCCCCAGCATTTT.

This clone was seen just once. The rearrangement uses TRBV7-6 and TRBJ2-5, with 9 bases lining up with TRBD1. Trimming at V came to 4 bases and at J to 1 base, leaving 7 bases not matched to a gene. The CDR3 spans 16 residues. Germline CDR1 reads SGHVS; CDR2 reads FNYEAQ. Written as DNA, the CDR3 is TGTGCCAGCAGCTCAAGGACAGGGGAGGGCCAAGAGACCCAGTACTTC. Translated: CASSSRTGEGQETQYF.

This sequence joins TRBV10-3 and TRBJ2-1; no reliable D call. The V gene's germline CDR1 is ENHRY and CDR2 SYGVKD. The CDR3 extends over 13 amino acids. V lost 4 bases to trimming and J lost 4 bases, with 8 bases between them. CDR3 bases: TGTGCCATCAGTGCGGTTGAGTACAATGAGCAGTTCTTC. Translation gives CAISAVEYNEQFF.

The table lists this clone with a count of one. The V and J genes are TRBV18 and TRBJ1-2; 9 nucleotides match TRBD1. The germline V gene encodes CDR1 KGHSH and CDR2 LQKENI. This CDR3 has 16 residues. Trimming cost V 3 bases and J 4 bases; bases outside gene matches: 9. CDR3 nucleotides: TGTGCCAGCTCACCGGGACAGGGAACCTTGGGCTATGGCTACACCTTC. Protein: CASSPGQGTLGYGYTF.

The CDR3: CASSSPSGTGNNEQFF. The DNA of the CDR3 is TGTGCCAGCAGCTCACCTTCCGGGACAGGTAACAATGAGCAGTTCTTC. The rearrangement joins TRBV7-3 to TRBJ2-1, with TRBD1 matching 8 bases. The CDR3 extends over 16 amino acids. Germline lookup yields CDR1 SGHTA and CDR2 FQGTGA. Losses at the gene ends were 4 bases for V and 5 bases for J; bases not matched to a gene: 10.

The J gene is TRBJ1-1, the V gene TRBV13; TRBD1 aligns across 7 bases. Germline CDR1 reads PRHDT; CDR2 reads FYEKMQ (reference sequence). CDR3 length: 14 amino acids. J lost 3 bases, V lost 0 bases, and 1 base had no gene match. CDR3 amino acids: CASSLGRGYTEAFF. CDR3 nucleotides: TGTGCCAGCAGCTTAGGCAGGGGGTACACTGAAGCTTTCTTT.

The chain has TRBV11-2 and TRBJ1-1; D gene unclear. Germline lookup yields CDR1 SGHAT and CDR2 FQNNGV. The CDR3 is 15 amino acids. Deletions cut 3 bases from V and 0 bases from J, with 11 bases between. The CDR3 loop is CASSFSGGVNTEAFF. CDR3 nucleotide sequence: TGTGCCAGCAGCTTCTCCGGCGGGGTGAACACTGAAGCTTTCTTT.

As concerns this clone: The junction and the germline gene differ at one end; a read error may be behind it. This sequence joins TRBV9 and TRBJ2-2; 7 bases line up with TRBD2. This CDR3 is built from 14 residues. Germline CDR1 is SGDLS and CDR2 is YYNGEE. In DNA, the CDR3 is TGTGCTAGCAAGGGCGGAGGACTAGCCGGGGAGCTGTTTTTT. Protein sequence: CASKGGGLAGELFF.

The chain recombines TRBV19 with TRBJ1-1; 8 bases align to TRBD1. Trimming took 6 bases from V and 2 from J; bases not matched to a gene: 5. The length of the CDR3 is 14 residues. Looked up from germline, CDR1 is LNHDA and CDR2 is SQIVND (reference sequence). The chain's CDR3 is CASRTDRVNTEAFF. CDR3 DNA: TGTGCCAGTAGAACGGACAGGGTAAACACTGAAGCTTTCTTT.

The gene calls are TRBV28 and TRBJ1-3, with D perhaps TRBD1 (6 bases). CDR1 MDHEN and CDR2 SYDVKM come from the germline V gene. Trimming shortened V by 5 bases and J by 6 bases, and 14 bases separated the two germline ends. The CDR3 consists of 14 residues. Written as DNA, the CDR3 is TGTGCCAGCAGTCCCGGGGGGGCCGAAAACACCATATATTTT. Amino acid sequence: CASSPGGAENTIYF.

The CDR3 region has the DNA TGTGCCAGTAGTCCAGGACTCGTCCCCTCTAACGAGCAGTACGTC. It specifies CASSPGLVPSNEQYV. V is TRBV19 and J is TRBJ2-7, with a weak D call TRBD2 (5 bases). V was cut by 5 bases and J by 5 bases, with 19 bases left in between. This CDR3 region has 15 residues. Germline V gives CDR1 LNHDA, CDR2 SQIVND (reference sequence).

There are a few counts of this clone. V gene TRBV7-9 combines with J gene TRBJ1-1; D unresolved. The CDR3 totals 12 residues. Germline CDR1 and CDR2: SEHNR and FQNEAQ (reference sequence). Trimming removed 3 bases at V and 3 bases at J, with 5 bases between. DNA for the CDR3: TGTGCCAGCAGCTTGTCCGACACTGAAGCTTTCTTT. Protein: CASSLSDTEAFF.

The rearrangement links TRBV28 to TRBJ1-6; 8 bases are shared with TRBD1. Germline CDR1 reads MDHEN; CDR2 reads SYDVKM. The CDR3 contains 14 residues. V was clipped by 6 bases and J by 6 bases; unmatched bases: 4. CDR3 DNA: TGTGCCAGCAGACGACAGGGGAGTAATTCACCCCTCCACTTT. Its protein is CASRRQGSNSPLHF.

This chain uses TRBV5-1 with TRBJ1-2; 9 nucleotides line up with TRBD1. The CDR3 covers 14 residues. V shed 6 bases, J shed 1 base, and the junction held 4 bases outside the gene matches. Germline CDR1 reads SGHRS; CDR2 reads YFSETQ. The chain's CDR3 is CASTETGGNYGYTF. For the CDR3, the DNA is TGCGCCAGCACCGAGACAGGGGGTAACTATGGCTACACCTTC.